This T cell receptor beta chain originates from a study of blood T cell repertoires in COVID-19. This clone came up once. Per the original methods: Amplification of reference gene primers provided the estimated nucleated cell counts. The repertoire was sequenced with immunoSEQ multiplex PCR; TCRdb's copy has only in-frame clones and lacks some. D and trimming were read from the DNA, whereas the V and J calls and clone size are those reported in that table. The sample lists approximately 350,000 clones, over 75% occurring once. Trimming took 3 bases from V and 2 from J, leaving 11 bases between them. Germline V gene data show CDR1 as MNHEY and CDR2 as SMNVEV (reference sequence). There are 15 residues in the CDR3.

This chain connects TRBV27 to TRBJ1-5; tentative D call: TRBD1 (5 bases). The receptor was isolated from a woman in her 30s who had recovered from COVID-19. Sequenced input: PBMCs or T cells enriched from blood (not recorded which). The CDR3 reads CASSFSRDGNQPQHF. The CDR3, as DNA: TGTGCCAGCAGTTTTTCCAGGGATGGCAATCAGCCCCAGCATTTT.